This is a list of T cell receptor beta chains from one sample in a study of blood T cell repertoires in COVID-19. This table comes from immunoSEQ multiplex PCR, and its TCRdb copy is limited to in-frame clones, with some not included. This table holds around 320,000 clones, around 91% found once. Sample: PBMCs or T cells enriched from blood (not recorded which). The receptors stem from a woman aged 18-35 years with acute COVID-19. Both conserved end residues are part of each CDR3. A D gene is named only where the DNA matches it firmly. Clone size is stated in some rows and not others, as once, few, many or a class when expanded.

D,size,V,J,CDR3,DNA
.,once,TRBV5-1,TRBJ1-4,CASSLEDRNDIVPEKLFF,TGCGCCAGCAGCTTGGAGGACAGAAACGACATAGTTCCTGAAAAACTGTTTTTT
.,once,TRBV9,TRBJ2-3,CASSANTIPARGSTDTQYF,TGTGCCAGCAGCGCCAACACAATTCCGGCGCGGGGATCCACAGATACGCAGTATTTT
TRBD2,.,TRBV3-1/TRBV3-2,TRBJ2-3,CASSQDGRAADTQYF,TGTGCCAGCAGCCAAGACGGGAGGGCCGCAGATACGCAGTATTTT
TRBD1,few,TRBV2,TRBJ2-2,CASSDPETGAYTGELFF,TGTGCCAGCAGTGACCCCGAGACAGGGGCCTACACCGGGGAGCTGTTTTTT
TRBD1,.,TRBV23-1,TRBJ1-5,CASSQPGTGFHQPQHF,TGCGCCAGCAGTCAGCCCGGGACAGGGTTTCATCAGCCCCAGCATTTT
TRBD1,.,TRBV7-2,TRBJ2-3,CASSLDGTGPPDTQYF,TGTGCCAGCAGCTTAGATGGGACAGGGCCCCCAGATACGCAGTATTTT
.,.,TRBV7-6,TRBJ1-2,CASSLRGGDAYGYTF,TGTGCCAGCAGCTTAAGGGGGGGGGACGCATATGGCTACACCTTC
.,once,TRBV29-1,TRBJ1-1,CSASGRGTEAFF,TGCAGCGCCTCGGGGAGGGGGACTGAAGCTTTCTTT
TRBD2,.,TRBV7-8,TRBJ2-7,CASSLPGGSGSSYEQYF,TGTGCCAGCAGCCTCCCGGGGGGTAGCGGGAGCTCCTACGAGCAGTACTTC
.,.,TRBV7-6,TRBJ2-7,CASSSGLGYEQYF,TGTGCCAGCAGCTCGGGACTCGGCTACGAGCAGTACTTC
.,.,TRBV29-1,TRBJ1-2,CSVEAPGSTF,TGCAGCGTTGAGGCCCCGGGAAGCACCTTC
.,once,TRBV6-5,TRBJ1-6,CAICAGTYNSPLHF,TGTGCCATCTGCGCGGGTACCTATAATTCACCCCTCCACTTT
.,.,TRBV27,TRBJ1-1,CASSLYLNTEAFF,TGTGCCAGCAGCCTCTACTTGAACACTGAAGCTTTCTTT
TRBD1,.,TRBV6-5,TRBJ1-1,CASSYSRTGSTEAFF,TGTGCCAGCAGTTACTCCCGGACAGGTAGCACTGAAGCTTTCTTT
.,.,TRBV5-1,TRBJ2-3,CASSSRFGRVGTDTQYF,TGCGCCAGCAGCTCCCGTTTTGGGCGGGTTGGCACAGATACGCAGTATTTT
.,.,TRBV19,TRBJ2-7,CASSIAGSGYEQYF,TGTGCCAGTAGTATTGCGGGGTCCGGTTACGAGCAGTACTTC
TRBD1,.,TRBV5-1,TRBJ1-5,CASSLDDREDQPQHF,TGCGCCAGCAGCCTGGATGACAGGGAGGATCAGCCCCAGCATTTT
TRBD2,.,TRBV7-3,TRBJ2-7,CASSLYGGSYEQYF,TGTGCCAGCAGCTTATACGGGGGGTCCTACGAGCAGTACTTC
.,.,TRBV27,TRBJ2-5,CASSRWRGETQYF,TGTGCCAGCAGTCGCTGGAGAGGCGAGACCCAGTACTTC
.,.,TRBV14,TRBJ1-2,CASSQTLTALYGYTF,TGTGCCAGCAGCCAGACCTTGACAGCTCTCTATGGCTACACCTTC
.,.,TRBV28,TRBJ2-2,CASSPVGSRATGELFF,TGTGCCAGCAGCCCGGTTGGGTCGCGGGCCACCGGGGAGCTGTTTTTT
TRBD2,.,TRBV28,TRBJ2-3,CAPPQVGAGGPGTDTQYF,TGTGCCCCCCCCCAGGTGGGAGCGGGAGGGCCTGGGACAGATACGCAGTATTTT
TRBD1,.,TRBV10-3,TRBJ2-7,CAIRDREFEQYF,TGTGCCATCAGGGACAGGGAATTCGAGCAGTACTTC
TRBD1,few,TRBV5-1,TRBJ1-1,CASRRTGTVNSEAFF,TGCGCCAGCAGACGGACGGGGACAGTGAACTCTGAAGCTTTCTTT
.,.,TRBV28,TRBJ1-1,CASRWGDVNTEAFF,TGTGCCAGCAGGTGGGGGGATGTGAACACTGAAGCTTTCTTT
TRBD2,.,TRBV5-6,TRBJ2-5,CASRPAGKGTRQETQYF,TGTGCCAGCAGGCCAGCGGGAAAAGGGACCCGACAAGAGACCCAGTACTTC
TRBD1,few,TRBV2,TRBJ1-6,CASTTGGVGEDSPLHF,TGTGCCAGTACGACAGGGGGCGTAGGCGAGGATTCACCCCTCCACTTT
.,.,TRBV28,TRBJ1-5,CASSSRRDNRPQHF,TGTGCCAGCAGTTCCCGCAGGGACAACCGGCCCCAGCATTTT
.,.,TRBV6-5,TRBJ1-1,CASRRVANTEAFF,TGTGCCAGCAGACGGGTTGCGAACACTGAAGCTTTCTTT
.,.,TRBV7-3,TRBJ2-2,CASSLAFTANTGELFF,TGTGCCAGCAGCTTAGCGTTTACGGCGAACACCGGGGAGCTGTTTTTT
.,few,TRBV28,TRBJ2-6,CASAGLGANVLTF,TGTGCCAGCGCGGGGCTTGGGGCCAACGTCCTGACTTTC
TRBD2,.,TRBV27,TRBJ2-2,CASSSVAGGPGAGELFF,TGTGCCAGCAGTTCAGTAGCGGGAGGGCCGGGGGCCGGGGAGCTGTTTTTT
.,.,TRBV5-1,TRBJ1-2,CASSSQGEQYGYTF,TGCGCCAGCAGCTCTCAGGGTGAACAATATGGCTACACCTTC
.,once,TRBV2,TRBJ1-1,CASSEAEEGNTEAFF,TGTGCCAGCAGTGAAGCGGAGGAGGGGAACACTGAAGCTTTCTTT
TRBD1,.,TRBV9,TRBJ2-1,CASSVAKQGSHNEQFF,TGTGCCAGCAGCGTAGCCAAACAGGGGAGCCACAATGAGCAGTTCTTC
TRBD2,.,TRBV4-2,TRBJ2-7,CASSRSLAGSSYEQYF,TGTGCCAGCAGCCGATCACTAGCGGGTTCCTCCTACGAGCAGTACTTC
TRBD1,once,TRBV11-2,TRBJ2-7,CASSQGASYEQYF,TGTGCCAGCAGCCAGGGGGCCTCCTACGAGCAGTACTTC
.,.,TRBV9,TRBJ2-5,CASSVGDSGVGQTQYF,TGTGCCAGCAGCGTAGGAGATTCGGGAGTGGGCCAGACCCAGTACTTC
.,.,TRBV7-9,TRBJ1-3,CASSWREAGNTIYF,TGTGCCAGCAGCTGGAGGGAGGCTGGAAACACCATATATTTT
TRBD1,.,TRBV28,TRBJ1-6,CASNQADRGGSPLHF,TGTGCCAGCAACCAAGCGGACAGGGGGGGATCACCCCTCCACTTT
.,once,TRBV3-1/TRBV3-2,TRBJ2-1,CASSQPLSVYSYNEQFF,TGTGCCAGCAGCCAACCCCTCAGCGTCTACTCCTACAATGAGCAGTTCTTC
TRBD2,.,TRBV24-1,TRBJ2-1,CATSALTSGGYNEQFF,TGTGCCACCAGTGCCCTCACTAGCGGGGGATACAATGAGCAGTTCTTC
.,.,TRBV5-6,TRBJ1-3,CASSFASGTIYF,TGTGCCAGCAGCTTTGCCTCCGGCACCATATATTTT
.,.,TRBV5-6,TRBJ1-5,CASSLTVSNQPQHF,TGTGCCAGCAGCTTGACAGTTAGCAATCAGCCCCAGCATTTT
.,.,TRBV5-1,TRBJ2-5,CASSLGLKEGETQYF,TGCGCCAGCAGCTTGGGGCTCAAGGAGGGAGAGACCCAGTACTTC
.,.,TRBV28,TRBJ1-1,CASTLTAMNTEAFF,TGTGCCAGCACCTTGACAGCCATGAACACTGAAGCTTTCTTT